Listed below are T cell receptor beta chains from one sample, sequenced in a study of CD8+ T cells in alopecia areata. Sequencing was performed with immunoSEQ multiplex PCR; in TCRdb, only in-frame clones are kept and a portion is missing. The sample lists around 200,000 clones; roughly 53% were seen once. Sequencing was performed on CD8+ T cells sorted from blood, taken at week 24, from a patient treated with tofacitinib. The receptors were gathered from a human donor with alopecia areata. Both conserved end residues are part of each CDR3. A D gene is named only where the DNA matches it firmly. A clone size is listed for some rows: how often the clone was seen (once, few, many), or a class if it is expanded.

size	V	D	J	CDR3	DNA
few	TRBV5-8	.	TRBJ1-1	CANAMGTEAFF	TGTGCCAATGCGATGGGCACTGAAGCTTTCTTT
few	TRBV7-9	.	TRBJ2-3	CASSFIQTQYF	TGTGCCAGCAGCTTTATCCAAACGCAGTATTTT
few	TRBV9	.	TRBJ2-2	CASSLVRGELFF	TGTGCCAGCAGCCTCGTCCGGGGGGAGCTGTTTTTT
.	TRBV11-2	TRBD1	TRBJ1-2	CASSLAWSSTGDYGYTF	TGTGCCAGCAGCTTAGCTTGGTCCTCGACAGGGGACTATGGCTACACCTTC
once	TRBV30	TRBD1	TRBJ2-1	CAWSVDRGGNEQFF	TGTGCCTGGAGTGTGGACAGGGGAGGGAATGAGCAGTTCTTC
.	TRBV5-1	.	TRBJ2-7	CASSTSAPGNEQYF	TGCGCCAGCAGCACGAGCGCCCCGGGGAACGAGCAGTACTTC
once	TRBV11-2	TRBD2	TRBJ2-4	CASSLKTGGENIQYF	TGTGCCAGCAGCCTGAAAACGGGGGGAGAAAACATTCAGTACTTC
.	TRBV30	TRBD1	TRBJ1-2	CAWKDRVVYGYTF	TGTGCCTGGAAGGACAGGGTAGTCTATGGCTACACCTTC
.	TRBV29-1	.	TRBJ2-2	CSVVDTGELFF	TGCAGCGTCGTCGACACCGGGGAGCTGTTTTTT
.	TRBV4-1	.	TRBJ1-1	CASSQGGPEAFF	TGCGCCAGCAGCCAAGGGGGACCGGAAGCTTTCTTT
.	TRBV7-2	.	TRBJ2-1	CASSLAALARGINEQFF	TGTGCCAGCAGCTTAGCTGCCCTAGCTCGGGGGATCAATGAGCAGTTCTTC
.	TRBV29-1	.	TRBJ1-1	CSVEEYTEAFF	TGCAGCGTTGAAGAGTACACTGAAGCTTTCTTT
.	TRBV27	.	TRBJ1-6	CASSPRDNSPLHF	TGTGCCAGCAGTCCCCGGGACAATTCACCCCTCCACTTT
.	TRBV13	.	TRBJ2-7	CASSLGGLPSSPTALWEQYF	TGTGCCAGCAGCTTAGGTGGGCTACCCTCCAGCCCTACCGCCCTGTGGGAGCAGTACTTC
.	TRBV2	.	TRBJ2-1	CASSEKLGQDNEQFF	TGTGCCAGCAGTGAAAAGCTAGGACAAGACAATGAGCAGTTCTTC
.	TRBV10-3	.	TRBJ2-5	CAIKGRGDDETQYF	TGTGCCATCAAGGGCCGCGGGGACGACGAGACCCAGTACTTC
few	TRBV6-5	.	TRBJ2-1	CASRSDTAGYEQFF	TGTGCCAGCAGATCCGACACGGCCGGGTATGAGCAGTTCTTC
.	TRBV27	.	TRBJ1-1	CASTPGGTEAFF	TGTGCCAGCACCCCTGGAGGGACTGAAGCTTTCTTT
.	TRBV13	.	TRBJ1-2	CASSLGRANYGYTF	TGTGCCAGCAGCTTAGGTCGGGCTAACTATGGCTACACCTTC
.	TRBV30	.	TRBJ1-1	CAWINREAPVSTEAFF	TGTGCCTGGATCAACAGGGAGGCCCCTGTGAGCACTGAAGCTTTCTTT
.	TRBV29-1	TRBD2	TRBJ2-7	CSVGPSGGSYEQYF	TGCAGCGTGGGGCCTAGCGGGGGTTCGTACGAGCAGTACTTC
few	TRBV10-3	.	TRBJ2-7	CAISDRGESEQYF	TGTGCCATCAGTGACAGGGGGGAAAGCGAGCAGTACTTC
once	TRBV7-8	.	TRBJ1-2	CASSLGRGDYGYTF	TGTGCCAGCAGCTTAGGCAGGGGTGACTATGGCTACACCTTC
.	TRBV14	.	TRBJ2-7	CASSQGRGSSWEQYF	TGTGCCAGCAGCCAAGGCCGGGGCTCATCGTGGGAGCAGTACTTC
.	TRBV30	TRBD1	TRBJ1-2	CAWTPGQGYYGYTF	TGTGCCTGGACGCCGGGACAGGGGTACTATGGCTACACCTTC
.	TRBV29-1	.	TRBJ2-7	CSVEGSRQGGYEQYF	TGCAGCGTTGAAGGATCTCGGCAGGGGGGCTACGAGCAGTACTTC
few	TRBV7-8	TRBD1	TRBJ2-7	CASSLAGTAYYEQYF	TGTGCCAGCAGCTTAGCCGGGACAGCTTATTACGAGCAGTACTTC
once	TRBV7-9	.	TRBJ2-5	CASSSRRPGQETQYF	TGTGCCAGCAGCTCCAGGAGGCCGGGGCAAGAGACCCAGTACTTC
.	TRBV30	.	TRBJ1-1	CACWGGTEAFF	TGTGCCTGCTGGGGTGGGACTGAAGCTTTCTTT
few	TRBV19	.	TRBJ1-1	CASSLGTGNTEAFF	TGTGCCAGTAGTTTGGGGACCGGCAACACTGAAGCTTTCTTT
.	TRBV25-1	TRBD1	TRBJ2-7	CASSWDRPYEQYF	TGTGCCAGCAGCTGGGACAGGCCCTACGAGCAGTACTTC
.	TRBV15	.	TRBJ2-1	CATSRARDGLYNEQFF	TGTGCCACCAGCAGAGCCCGGGACGGATTATACAATGAGCAGTTCTTC
.	TRBV2	.	TRBJ1-1	CASSADRNTEAFF	TGTGCCAGCAGTGCGGACAGGAACACTGAAGCTTTCTTT
few	TRBV5-6	.	TRBJ2-5	CASSSSTPDRGTQYF	TGTGCCAGCAGCTCCTCTACGCCGGACCGTGGGACCCAGTACTTC
once	TRBV5-6	.	TRBJ2-7	CASSGGSYEQYF	TGTGCCAGCAGTGGGGGTTCCTACGAGCAGTACTTC
few	TRBV2	.	TRBJ2-5	CASSEPRLFQETQYF	TGTGCCAGCAGTGAGCCCAGATTGTTCCAAGAGACCCAGTACTTC
few	TRBV6-1	.	TRBJ2-7	CASSGERGTYTYEQYF	TGTGCCAGCAGTGGGGAACGAGGGACATACACCTACGAGCAGTACTTC
.	TRBV29-1	.	TRBJ2-1	CSVLAGANEQFF	TGCAGCGTTTTGGCTGGGGCCAATGAGCAGTTCTTC
.	TRBV27	.	TRBJ1-1	CASSYRVFGTEAFF	TGTGCCAGCAGTTACAGGGTTTTTGGGACTGAAGCTTTCTTT
.	TRBV30	.	TRBJ1-1	CAWSTLNTEAFF	TGTGCCTGGAGTACTTTGAACACTGAAGCTTTCTTT
few	TRBV23-1	.	TRBJ2-2	CAHGVGGYTGELFF	TGCGCCCACGGAGTGGGGGGCTACACCGGGGAGCTGTTTTTT
.	TRBV13	TRBD1	TRBJ2-7	CASSFRTGSKSYEQYF	TGTGCCAGCAGCTTCCGGACAGGGTCTAAGTCCTACGAGCAGTACTTC
.	TRBV14	.	TRBJ2-1	CASSQSAYNEQFF	TGTGCCAGCAGCCAATCCGCCTACAATGAGCAGTTCTTC
.	TRBV15	.	TRBJ2-7	CATSPGKGTYEQYF	TGTGCCACCAGCCCCGGGAAAGGTACCTACGAGCAGTACTTC
.	TRBV30	.	TRBJ2-2	CAWSSGYQVQLFF	TGTGCCTGGAGTTCGGGCTACCAGGTTCAGCTGTTTTTT
.	TRBV5-1	.	TRBJ1-2	CASSSRGSGYTF	TGCGCCAGCTCGAGCAGGGGTTCAGGCTACACCTTC
few	TRBV7-9	.	TRBJ2-2	CASSQWAGELFF	TGTGCCAGCAGCCAGTGGGCCGGGGAGCTGTTTTTT
.	TRBV29-1	.	TRBJ2-7	CSSVQGSEQYF	TGCAGCTCAGTGCAGGGGAGCGAGCAGTACTTC
few	TRBV29-1	.	TRBJ2-2	CSVTFSGPGELFF	TGCAGCGTTACTTTCTCCGGACCCGGGGAGCTGTTTTTT
few	TRBV5-6	.	TRBJ1-5	CASSFGYSNQPQHF	TGTGCCAGCAGCTTCGGATATAGCAATCAGCCCCAGCATTTT
few	TRBV30	TRBD1	TRBJ2-4	CAWSAGTGRDIQYF	TGTGCCTGGTCCGCCGGGACAGGGCGGGACATTCAGTACTTC
few	TRBV2	TRBD1	TRBJ2-7	CASREPGGEQYF	TGTGCCAGCAGGGAGCCAGGGGGTGAGCAGTACTTC
few	TRBV7-8	.	TRBJ2-5	CASTVPGKAGEETQYF	TGTGCCAGCACCGTCCCGGGGAAAGCGGGCGAAGAGACCCAGTACTTC
once	TRBV7-9	.	TRBJ2-7	CASSLASGTDYEQYF	TGTGCCAGCAGCTTAGCATCAGGGACTGACTACGAGCAGTACTTC
.	TRBV9	.	TRBJ1-2	CASSVDSSDGYTF	TGTGCCAGCAGCGTAGATTCTTCTGATGGCTACACCTTC
.	TRBV2	.	TRBJ2-5	CAITWGPLEGETQYF	TGTGCCATCACCTGGGGGCCCCTGGAGGGAGAGACCCAGTACTTC
.	TRBV20-1	.	TRBJ1-2	CSAGTYTF	TGCAGTGCGGGGACCTACACCTTC
.	TRBV7-8	.	TRBJ1-5	CASSGSTQPQHF	TGTGCCAGCAGCGGATCAACCCAGCCCCAGCATTTT
.	TRBV7-9	.	TRBJ1-5	CASSLEDQPQHF	TGTGCCAGCAGCTTAGAGGATCAGCCCCAGCATTTT